The clone carrying this T cell receptor beta chain was seen only a few times. Its antigen is unidentified. This sample stems from a study of blood T cells in healthy people across ages. Findings of the study overall: Naive and antigen-experienced cells were not separated, limiting conclusive comparison.

Then a second PCR, running roughly 7 to 11 cycles, was carried out with a sample-barcoded 5' primer and a J-beta primer mix. Each CDR3 protein is one row after TCRdb ran MiXCR on the 5' RACE reads. The table shows roughly 860,000 distinct CDR3 sequences, with 60% to 80% occurring only once. Isolating PBMCs gave at least 6 million of these cells per sample. The CDR3 is 15 amino acids. Germline V gene data show CDR1 as SGHTA and CDR2 as FQGTGA. Trimming cost V 5 bases and J 2 bases, with 13 bases left between them. Material: blood. The chain is built from TRBV7-3 and TRBJ2-1; D is possibly TRBD1 (5 bases). This TCR was sampled from a man aged 30 to 45 in good health. CDR3 loop: CASSPFQGAYNEQFF. The CDR3 region has the DNA TGTGCCAGCAGCCCCTTTCAGGGCGCCTACAATGAGCAGTTCTTC.